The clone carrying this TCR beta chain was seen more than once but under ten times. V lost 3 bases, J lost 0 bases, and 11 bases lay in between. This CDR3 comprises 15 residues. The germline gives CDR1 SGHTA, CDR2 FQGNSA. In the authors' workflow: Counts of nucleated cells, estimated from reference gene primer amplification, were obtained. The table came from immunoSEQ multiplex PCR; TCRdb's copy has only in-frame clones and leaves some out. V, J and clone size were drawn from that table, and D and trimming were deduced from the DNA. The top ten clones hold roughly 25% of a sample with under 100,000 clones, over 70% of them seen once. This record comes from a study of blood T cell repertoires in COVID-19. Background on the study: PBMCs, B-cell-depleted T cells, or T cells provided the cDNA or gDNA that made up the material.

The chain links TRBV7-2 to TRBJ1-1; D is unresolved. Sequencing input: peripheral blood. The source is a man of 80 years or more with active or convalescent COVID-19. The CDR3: CASSFLRHLNTEAFF. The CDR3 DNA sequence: TGTGCCAGCAGCTTTCTGCGACACCTGAACACTGAAGCTTTCTTT.